Below, 6 T cell receptor beta chains from the same sample are listed, as sequenced in a study of blood T cell repertoires in COVID-19. TCRdb keeps only in-frame clones here, not all; method: immunoSEQ multiplex PCR. The profile shows 210,000 or so clones, around 89% of them singletons. Material: peripheral blood. These receptor sequences come from a woman aged 40 to 50 with acute or convalescent COVID-19.

The chain is built from TRBV7-3 and TRBJ2-3; perhaps TRBD1 as D (6 bases). Germline V gene data show CDR1 as SGHTA and CDR2 as FQGTGA. The CDR3 runs to 15 residues. The V gene lost 3 bases and the J gene lost 0 bases, with 10 bases spanning the gap. CDR3 nucleotides: TGTGCCAGCAGCTTTGACAGGTCAAGCACAGATACGCAGTATTTT. This encodes CASSFDRSSTDTQYF.

The chain employs TRBV19 and TRBJ1-2, with TRBD1 matching over 9 bases. Germline trimming cut 3 bases from V and 4 bases from J; bases unmatched to any gene: 3. CDR3 length equals 14 residues. Germline lookup yields CDR1 LNHDA and CDR2 SQIVND (reference sequence). CDR3 coding DNA: TGTGCCAGTAGTATGAGGACAGGGGTCTATGGCTACACCTTC. This encodes CASSMRTGVYGYTF.

The chain links TRBV5-1 to TRBJ2-1; D might be TRBD2 (5 bases). Trimming cost V 0 bases and J 3 bases, with 13 bases left between them. CDR3 size: 16 residues. Germline V gene data show CDR1 as SGHRS and CDR2 as YFSETQ. Here the CDR3 reads CASSLVRQAGYNEQFF. CDR3 coding DNA: TGCGCCAGCAGCTTGGTTCGCCAGGCGGGCTACAATGAGCAGTTCTTC.

The chain couples TRBV15 to TRBJ2-7; TRBD2 is a possible D gene (6 bases). This CDR3 is 14 amino acids long. CDR1 and CDR2 (germline): LNHNV, YYDKDF (reference sequence). With 5 bases removed from V and 4 bases from J, the gap between germline ends came to 15 bases. The CDR3 DNA reads TGTGCCACCAGCCTGGAGGGCAGGGCTTACGAGCAGTACGTC. Protein product: CATSLEGRAYEQYV.

The rearrangement joins TRBV2 to TRBJ2-7; D not resolved. V was shortened by 6 bases and J by 1 base, with 16 bases between the two germline ends. This CDR3 contains 15 residues. CDR1 is SNHLY and CDR2 is FYNNEI in the germline V gene. The CDR3 sequence: CASRTSDDRSYEQYV. DNA for the CDR3: TGTGCCAGCAGGACGAGCGACGACCGATCCTACGAGCAGTACGTC.

This chain joins TRBV5-1 and TRBJ2-3, with 11 bases that match TRBD2. The CDR3 is made up of 17 amino acids. CDR1 SGHRS and CDR2 YFSETQ come from the germline V gene. V lost 3 bases and J lost 4; bases outside the gene matches: 10. DNA for the CDR3: TGCGCCAGCAGCTCCATGGGTAGCGGGGGGGCGTCAGATACGCAGTATTTT. Translation: CASSSMGSGGASDTQYF.